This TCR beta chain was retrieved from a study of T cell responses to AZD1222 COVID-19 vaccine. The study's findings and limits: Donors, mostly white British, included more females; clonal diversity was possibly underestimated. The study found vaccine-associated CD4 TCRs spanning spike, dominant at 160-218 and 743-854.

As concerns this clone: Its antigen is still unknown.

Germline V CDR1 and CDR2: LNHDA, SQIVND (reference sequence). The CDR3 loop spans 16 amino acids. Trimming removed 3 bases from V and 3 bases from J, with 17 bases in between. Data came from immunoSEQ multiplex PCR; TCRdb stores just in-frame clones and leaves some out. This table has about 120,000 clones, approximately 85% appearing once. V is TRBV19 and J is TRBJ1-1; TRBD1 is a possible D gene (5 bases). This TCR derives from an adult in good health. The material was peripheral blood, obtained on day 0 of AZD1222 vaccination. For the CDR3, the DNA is TGTGCCAGTAGTATCGGGTGGGGGATCGTAGACACTGAAGCTTTCTTT. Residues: CASSIGWGIVDTEAFF.